The rows below give T cell receptor beta chains drawn from one sample of a study of shared clonotypes between healthy human individuals. Sequencing was performed with immunoSEQ multiplex PCR; in TCRdb, only in-frame clones are kept and a portion is missing. The sample records around 2.3 million clones, around 95% being singletons. Sequencing was carried out using naive CD4+ T cells sorted from blood. The receptors were gathered from a man between 18 and 35 years old in good health. CDR3s include the opening cysteine and the closing phenylalanine or tryptophan. A D gene is named only where the DNA matches it firmly. Not all rows give a size; the values are once, few, many and, for expanded clones, a class.

J | D | size | V | CDR3 | DNA
TRBJ2-7 | TRBD1 | - | TRBV7-9 | CASSPWDSSYEQYF | TGTGCCAGCAGCCCCTGGGACAGCTCCTACGAGCAGTACTTC
TRBJ1-2 | TRBD1 | - | TRBV30 | CAAGTGGATYGYTF | TGTGCCGCCGGGACAGGGGGCGCTACGTATGGCTACACCTTC
TRBJ1-5 | - | once | TRBV15 | CATSRGLDQPQHF | TGTGCCACCAGCAGAGGACTTGATCAGCCCCAGCATTTT
TRBJ2-1 | - | - | TRBV29-1 | CSARGTKSNEQFF | TGCAGCGCCCGCGGGACCAAAAGCAATGAGCAGTTCTTC
TRBJ2-3 | TRBD2 | - | TRBV29-1 | CSVPMGRGVSTDTQYF | TGCAGCGTGCCCATGGGGCGGGGGGTTAGCACAGATACGCAGTATTTT
TRBJ2-3 | - | - | TRBV10-3 | CAISLTADTQYF | TGTGCCATCAGTCTGACAGCAGATACGCAGTATTTT
TRBJ1-2 | - | few | TRBV10-3 | CAISGGTVYGYTF | TGTGCCATCAGCGGAGGCACAGTCTATGGCTACACCTTC
TRBJ1-2 | - | few | TRBV5-4 | CASSLQGRKGDGYTF | TGTGCCAGCAGCTTGCAGGGACGAAAGGGGGATGGCTACACCTTC
TRBJ1-5 | TRBD1 | - | TRBV29-1 | CSPYTGVGNQPQHF | TGCAGCCCCTACACAGGGGTTGGTAATCAGCCCCAGCATTTT
TRBJ2-5 | - | - | TRBV5-6 | CASSWGTRGQETQYF | TGTGCCAGCAGTTGGGGGACTCGCGGTCAAGAGACCCAGTACTTC
TRBJ2-3 | TRBD1 | - | TRBV5-1 | CASSLKQGGTDTQYF | TGCGCCAGCAGCTTAAAACAGGGGGGCACAGATACGCAGTATTTT
TRBJ1-1 | - | - | TRBV5-4 | CASSLGGGELTEAFF | TGTGCCAGCAGCTTGGGTGGGGGAGAGCTCACTGAAGCTTTCTTT
TRBJ2-3 | TRBD2 | - | TRBV5-6 | CASSWTTGPGLATDTQYF | TGTGCCAGCAGCTGGACAACAGGGCCGGGACTAGCAACAGATACGCAGTATTTT
TRBJ2-1 | TRBD2 | - | TRBV11-2 | CASSSLAGVVNEQFF | TGTGCCAGCAGCTCCCTAGCGGGAGTTGTCAATGAGCAGTTCTTC
TRBJ2-7 | - | - | TRBV28 | CASRRSGTYEQYF | TGTGCCAGCAGGAGAAGTGGTACCTACGAGCAGTACTTC
TRBJ1-4 | - | - | TRBV11-2 | CASSRIPGEKLFF | TGTGCCAGCAGTCGAATCCCCGGGGAAAAACTGTTTTTT
TRBJ2-1 | - | - | TRBV5-1 | CASRSGISSSYNEQFF | TGCGCCAGCAGGAGTGGTATCTCCAGCTCCTACAATGAGCAGTTCTTC
TRBJ2-7 | - | - | TRBV7-9 | CASSLEGYLEQYF | TGTGCCAGCAGCTTAGAAGGGTACCTCGAGCAGTACTTC
TRBJ1-5 | - | - | TRBV27 | CASPEGNQPQHF | TGTGCCAGCCCTGAGGGGAATCAGCCCCAGCATTTT
TRBJ1-6 | - | - | TRBV27 | CASSFNPRGLAPLHF | TGTGCCAGCAGTTTCAACCCGCGGGGATTGGCACCCCTCCACTTT
TRBJ1-2 | TRBD1 | - | TRBV6-1 | CASRATGEGYTF | TGTGCCAGCAGAGCAACAGGGGAAGGCTACACCTTC
TRBJ1-4 | TRBD1 | - | TRBV4-2 | CASSLTPGQLNEKLFF | TGTGCCAGCAGCTTAACTCCGGGACAGCTTAATGAAAAACTGTTTTTT
TRBJ2-1 | - | - | TRBV7-2 | CASSLTGVGYNEQFF | TGTGCCAGCAGCTTAACGGGAGTGGGTTACAATGAGCAGTTCTTC
TRBJ1-1 | TRBD1 | - | TRBV6-6 | CASNPGQGAVEAFF | TGTGCCAGCAATCCGGGACAGGGGGCAGTTGAAGCTTTCTTT
TRBJ1-2 | - | - | TRBV6-4 | CASSEVPTGYGYTF | TGTGCCAGCAGTGAAGTCCCAACGGGCTATGGCTACACCTTC
TRBJ1-5 | - | - | TRBV27 | CASSLARSNQPQHF | TGTGCCAGCAGTTTAGCGAGGAGCAATCAGCCCCAGCATTTT
TRBJ1-6 | - | - | TRBV19 | CASSMGETYNSPLHF | TGTGCCAGTAGTATGGGGGAAACCTATAATTCACCCCTCCACTTT
TRBJ1-1 | - | - | TRBV10-3 | CAIRGKDTEAFF | TGTGCCATCAGAGGAAAGGACACTGAAGCTTTCTTT
TRBJ1-1 | TRBD1 | - | TRBV11-2 | CASSHRGITEAFF | TGTGCCAGCAGCCACAGGGGCATCACTGAAGCTTTCTTT
TRBJ2-2 | - | once | TRBV7-2 | CASSSFTGELFF | TGTGCCAGCAGCTCTTTCACCGGGGAGCTGTTTTTT
TRBJ1-1 | TRBD1 | - | TRBV27 | CASSFLPPTGGNTEAFF | TGTGCCAGCAGTTTCCTCCCCCCGACAGGGGGCAACACTGAAGCTTTCTTT
TRBJ2-7 | - | once | TRBV5-1 | CASSLVPPGDEQYF | TGCGCCAGCAGCTTGGTTCCCCCGGGGGACGAGCAGTACTTC
TRBJ1-5 | - | - | TRBV30 | CAWSAEKYSNQPQHF | TGTGCCTGGAGTGCGGAGAAATATAGCAATCAGCCCCAGCATTTT
TRBJ2-1 | - | - | TRBV27 | CASSFVVKSGHGVRFF | TGTGCCAGCAGTTTCGTTGTGAAAAGCGGGCACGGAGTACGGTTCTTC
TRBJ2-5 | TRBD2 | once | TRBV9 | CASSGGGLETQYF | TGTGCCAGCAGCGGCGGGGGTTTGGAGACCCAGTACTTC
TRBJ2-5 | TRBD2 | - | TRBV7-2 | CASSWRGGVTQYF | TGTGCCAGCAGCTGGCGGGGGGGAGTGACCCAGTACTTC
TRBJ1-6 | - | - | TRBV27 | CASSLSAGSGSPLHF | TGTGCCAGCAGTTTATCAGCAGGGTCGGGTTCACCCCTCCACTTT
TRBJ2-1 | TRBD2 | - | TRBV6-1 | CASRETSGRVNEQFF | TGTGCCAGCAGAGAAACTAGCGGGAGGGTCAATGAGCAGTTCTTC
TRBJ2-3 | - | - | TRBV21-1 | CASHLGHPFGTSGPGRTDTQYF | TGTGCCAGCCACCTCGGACATCCTTTCGGGACTAGCGGGCCAGGCCGCACAGATACGCAGTATTTT
TRBJ1-2 | TRBD1 | - | TRBV19 | CASRMTGNYGYTF | TGTGCCAGTAGGATGACAGGGAACTATGGCTACACCTTC
TRBJ2-3 | - | - | TRBV6-5 | CASSYGGSSTDTQYF | TGTGCCAGCAGTTACGGGGGTAGCAGCACAGATACGCAGTATTTT
TRBJ1-5 | - | once | TRBV7-2 | CASSGGNQPQHF | TGTGCCAGCAGCGGAGGCAATCAGCCCCAGCATTTT
TRBJ1-1 | TRBD1 | - | TRBV5-6 | CASSSLDRDITEAFF | TGTGCCAGCAGCTCTTTGGACAGGGACATCACTGAAGCTTTCTTT
TRBJ1-3 | TRBD1 | - | TRBV7-9 | CASSPDRGQSGNTIYF | TGTGCCAGCAGCCCTGACAGGGGGCAATCAGGAAACACCATATATTTT
TRBJ2-1 | TRBD2 | - | TRBV7-6 | CASSSLAGGKNNEQFF | TGTGCCAGCAGCTCACTAGCGGGAGGGAAGAACAATGAGCAGTTCTTC